These T cell receptor beta chains were read from a single sample in a study of CD8 T cells in ankylosing spondylitis. Via MiXCR, TCRdb re-called the 5' RACE reads, giving one row per CDR3 protein. The repertoire includes roughly 700,000 distinct CDR3 sequences, around 20% of them detected once, and around 19% sits in the top ten. The sequencing sample was made of blood, either unsorted or a sorted T cell fraction (not recorded which). The origin of the receptors is a male donor with ankylosing spondylitis. Both conserved end residues are part of each CDR3. The D gene is left open where the match is weak. The size field is filled for only some rows; it gives once, few, many or a size class.

>TRBV10-2|13|-|TRBJ2-1|-
TGCGCCAGCAGTGAGGGGACGGGAAGTGAGCAGTTCTTC
CASSEGTGSEQFF
>TRBV29-1|12|few|TRBJ1-3|-
TGCAGCGTACGCAGAACAGGAAACACCATATATTTT
CSVRRTGNTIYF
>TRBV29-1|11|few|TRBJ2-7|TRBD2
TGCAGCGTTGGTCTAGCGGACGAGCAGTACTTC
CSVGLADEQYF
>TRBV5-5|16|few|TRBJ1-5|-
TGTGCCAGCAGCTTGGGACCGGGGGGCGGCGATCAGCCCCAGCATTTT
CASSLGPGGGDQPQHF
>TRBV6-1|15|-|TRBJ1-5|-
TGTGCCAGCAGGGAGGGGGTGGTTGGCAATCAGCCCCAGCATTTT
CASREGVVGNQPQHF
>TRBV7-9|14|few|TRBJ2-7|-
TGTGCCAGCAGCTCATCGCAGATCACCCACGAGCAGTACTTC
CASSSSQITHEQYF
>TRBV14|16|-|TRBJ2-7|TRBD2
TGTGCCAGCAGCCAGACCGGGACTAGCGCGTCCTACGAGCAGTACTTC
CASSQTGTSASYEQYF
>TRBV20-1|13|few|TRBJ1-5|-
TGCAGTGCTAGGGGGGACAACAATCAGCCCCAGCATTTT
CSARGDNNQPQHF
>TRBV6-5|14|-|TRBJ2-3|TRBD2
TGTGCCAGCATTAGCGGGGGGGCCCTAGATACGCAGTATTTT
CASISGGALDTQYF
>TRBV25-1|17|-|TRBJ1-1|TRBD1
TGTGCCAGCAGTGCCCCCCTTAGGACAGGGTTAAATCCTGAAGCTTTCTTT
CASSAPLRTGLNPEAFF
>TRBV12-3/TRBV12-4|13|-|TRBJ2-7|TRBD1
TGTGCCAGCAGTCGGGACAGGCTTGGCGAGCAGTACTTC
CASSRDRLGEQYF
>TRBV6-5|14|many|TRBJ2-7|TRBD1
TGTGCCAGCAGTACAGGGACAGTTGGCACCGAGCAGTACTTC
CASSTGTVGTEQYF
>TRBV23-1|16|-|TRBJ2-5|TRBD1
TGCGCCAGCAGAAAACCGTTTGACAGGGGTCGTGAGACCCAGTACTTC
CASRKPFDRGRETQYF
>TRBV7-6|13|-|TRBJ2-1|-
TGTGCCAGCAGCCCCGGACTCCGCCTTGAGCAGTTCTTC
CASSPGLRLEQFF
>TRBV28|15|few|TRBJ2-7|-
TGTGCCAGCAGTTTTGACGGGGTGGGGGTCTACGAGCAGTACTTC
CASSFDGVGVYEQYF
>TRBV12-3/TRBV12-4|13|-|TRBJ1-6|-
TGTGCCAGCGCTGAAAACAGAGAATCACCCCTCCACTTT
CASAENRESPLHF
>TRBV4-1|16|few|TRBJ1-1|-
TGCGCCAGCAGCAAAGACAGCCATCAAATGAACACTGAAGCTTTCTTT
CASSKDSHQMNTEAFF
>TRBV12-3/TRBV12-4|13|many|TRBJ2-1|-
TGTGCCAGCAGTTTAGCATCTGGGGGGGAGCAGTTCTTC
CASSLASGGEQFF
>TRBV7-9|14|-|TRBJ2-3|-
TGTGCCAGTGACCTTGCCGGGAGCACAGATACGCAGTATTTT
CASDLAGSTDTQYF
>TRBV12-3/TRBV12-4|15|-|TRBJ1-2|-
TGTGCCAGCAGATCCCTAACAGGGACTAACTATGGCTACACCTTC
CASRSLTGTNYGYTF
>TRBV29-1|12|-|TRBJ2-5|-
TGCAGCGTTTGGGGACCAGGAGAGACCCAGTACTTC
CSVWGPGETQYF
>TRBV30|17|-|TRBJ1-4|-
TGTGCCTGGAGTCCCGGAATTGGGGGGAGAAGGCTTGGAAAACTGTTTTTT
CAWSPGIGGRRLGKLFF
>TRBV28|16|-|TRBJ2-1|TRBD2
TGTGCCAGCAGTTTAGTGAGCGGGAGTACGGGCTATGAGCAGTTCTTC
CASSLVSGSTGYEQFF
>TRBV10-3|13|many|TRBJ2-5|-
TGTGCCATCAGTGAGTCGGGGTTGGAGACCCAGTACTTC
CAISESGLETQYF
>TRBV6-5|11|few|TRBJ1-2|-
TGTGCCAGTCGCAGGCGAGATGGCTACACCTTC
CASRRRDGYTF
>TRBV2|16|few|TRBJ2-1|-
TGTGCCAGCAGTGTTGGGTCCGGCTGGGCCTACAATGAGCAGTTCTTC
CASSVGSGWAYNEQFF
>TRBV20-1|14|many|TRBJ2-1|TRBD2
TGCAGTGCCATACTAGCGGACAACTACAATGAGCAGTTCTTC
CSAILADNYNEQFF
>TRBV6-1|17|few|TRBJ1-1|-
TGTGCCAGCAGTACGAATGAACTCAGGATTGGGGTGAATGAAGCTTTCTTT
CASSTNELRIGVNEAFF
>TRBV27|14|-|TRBJ2-5|-
TGTGCCAGCAGTTTATCTCTCAGCCAAGAGACCCAGTACTTC
CASSLSLSQETQYF
>TRBV6-5|13|few|TRBJ2-6|-
TGTGCCAGCAGTTACAAAGGGGCCAACGTCCTGACTTTC
CASSYKGANVLTF
>TRBV7-8|14|few|TRBJ1-2|-
TGTGCCAGCAGCTTAGCCCGGGACCTCCATGGCTACACCTTC
CASSLARDLHGYTF
>TRBV7-2|15|few|TRBJ1-2|-
TGTGCCAGCAGCTTAGGGGGGGCGTCGGACTATGGCTACACCTTC
CASSLGGASDYGYTF
>TRBV5-1|16|-|TRBJ2-7|-
TGCGCCAGCACCCTCTACCTGCCCGCGGAGGGATACGAGCAGTACTTC
CASTLYLPAEGYEQYF
>TRBV19|15|-|TRBJ2-1|-
TGTGCCAGTAGTATGACAGATAGTCCCTACAATGAGCAGTTCTTC
CASSMTDSPYNEQFF
>TRBV16|16|few|TRBJ1-4|-
TGTGCCAGCAGCCAAAGGCTCTATGCAACTAATGAAAAACTGTTTTTT
CASSQRLYATNEKLFF
>TRBV15|14|-|TRBJ2-1|TRBD2
TGTGCCACCAGCAGCCCAGGGACTAGTTATGAGCAGTTCTTC
CATSSPGTSYEQFF
>TRBV4-2|15|once|TRBJ1-1|-
TGTGCCAGCAGCCCCCCCGGGGGGCGCGTAACTGAAGCTTTCTTT
CASSPPGGRVTEAFF
>TRBV5-1|15|many|TRBJ1-4|-
TGCGCCAGCAGCTTGGGCCTTACAACTAATGAAAAACTGTTTTTT
CASSLGLTTNEKLFF
>TRBV5-6|15|-|TRBJ2-1|-
TGTGCCAGCAGCTTGATCGCGAGCTCCTACAATGAGCAGTTCTTC
CASSLIASSYNEQFF
>TRBV20-1|13|-|TRBJ2-6|-
TGCAGTGCTAAACCCTCTGGGGCCAACGTCCTGACTTTC
CSAKPSGANVLTF
>TRBV6-5|16|-|TRBJ1-3|TRBD1
TGTGCCAGCAGTCACTACTACAGGGGATCAGGAAACACCATATATTTT
CASSHYYRGSGNTIYF
>TRBV5-1|15|-|TRBJ2-5|TRBD2
TGCGCCAGCAGCTTCCAGGGTAGCGGGGAAGAGACCCAGTACTTC
CASSFQGSGEETQYF
>TRBV27|18|few|TRBJ2-7|TRBD2
TGTGCCAGCAGTCCGCAACCGTCTCTAGCGGGAGGGACCTACGAGCAGTACTTC
CASSPQPSLAGGTYEQYF
>TRBV15|15|-|TRBJ2-3|-
TGTGCCACCAGCAGGGTGACTGCTAGGGGGGGTACGCAGTATTTT
CATSRVTARGGTQYF
>TRBV12-3/TRBV12-4|11|-|TRBJ1-2|TRBD1
TGTGCCAGCAGAGGGGGCCCTGCGTACACCTTC
CASRGGPAYTF
>TRBV30|14|few|TRBJ1-4|TRBD1
TGTGCCTGGAGTACCGGGACAGTTAATGAAAAACTGTTTTTT
CAWSTGTVNEKLFF
>TRBV6-1|15|few|TRBJ1-3|-
TGTGCCAGCAGTGAAGACAGGCGGTCTGGAAACACCATATATTTT
CASSEDRRSGNTIYF
>TRBV5-1|14|few|TRBJ2-3|-
TGCGCCAGCAGCTACCGGGACAGCACAGATACGCAGTATTTT
CASSYRDSTDTQYF
>TRBV4-2|14|many|TRBJ2-3|-
TGTGCCAGCAGCCAAGATGTTGCGACAGATACGCAGTATTTT
CASSQDVATDTQYF
>TRBV29-1|14|many|TRBJ2-1|-
TGCAGCGCCGAGTCGGGCGCCTACTACAATGAGCAGTTCTTC
CSAESGAYYNEQFF
>TRBV5-6|14|few|TRBJ1-1|-
TGTGCCAGCAGCATTTCGGGCCACAACACTGAAGCTTTCTTT
CASSISGHNTEAFF
>TRBV21-1|15|many|TRBJ1-2|-
TGTGCCAGCAGCAAAGGGCCCGTGGGCAACTATGGCTACACCTTC
CASSKGPVGNYGYTF
>TRBV12-3/TRBV12-4|16|few|TRBJ1-5|TRBD1
TGTGCCAGCAGTTCAGGGACAGGGTTTAGCAATCAGCCCCAGCATTTT
CASSSGTGFSNQPQHF
>TRBV5-1|16|few|TRBJ2-2|-
TGCGCCAGCAGCTTGGGGACGGCCACGAACACCGGGGAGCTGTTTTTT
CASSLGTATNTGELFF
>TRBV20-1|19|-|TRBJ2-1|TRBD2
TGCAGTGCTAGAGAGGGGTTTAGCGGGAGGCCCGTCGCCTACAATGAGCAGTTCTTC
CSAREGFSGRPVAYNEQFF